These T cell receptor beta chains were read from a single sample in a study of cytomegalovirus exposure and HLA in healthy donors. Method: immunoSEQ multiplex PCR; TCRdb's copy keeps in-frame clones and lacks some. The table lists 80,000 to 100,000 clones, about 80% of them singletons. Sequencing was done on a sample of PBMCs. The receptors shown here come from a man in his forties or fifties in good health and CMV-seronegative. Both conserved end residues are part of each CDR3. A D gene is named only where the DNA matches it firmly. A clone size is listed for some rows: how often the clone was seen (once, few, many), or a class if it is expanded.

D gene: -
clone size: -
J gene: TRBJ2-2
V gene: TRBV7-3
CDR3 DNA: TGTGCCAGCAGCCCCCGGGGAGTCAGCGGCGAGCTGTTTTTT
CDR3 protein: CASSPRGVSGELFF

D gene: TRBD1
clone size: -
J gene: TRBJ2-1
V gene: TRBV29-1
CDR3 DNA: TGCAGCGTTGATTCAACAGGGGGCCTTGAGCAGTTCTTC
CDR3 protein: CSVDSTGGLEQFF

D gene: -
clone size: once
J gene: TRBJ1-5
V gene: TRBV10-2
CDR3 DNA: TGCGCCAGCAGAGAAGTTGACAGCTACCAGCCCCAGCATTTT
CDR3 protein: CASREVDSYQPQHF

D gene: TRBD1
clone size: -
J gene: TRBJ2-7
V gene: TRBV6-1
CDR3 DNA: TGTGCCAGCACCGTCGGGACAGGGGTTCAGCAGTACTTC
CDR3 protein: CASTVGTGVQQYF

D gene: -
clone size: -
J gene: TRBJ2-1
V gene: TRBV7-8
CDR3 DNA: TGTGCCAGCAGATCTTTTATTCGGGGGACGGGCAATGAGCAGTTCTTC
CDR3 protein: CASRSFIRGTGNEQFF

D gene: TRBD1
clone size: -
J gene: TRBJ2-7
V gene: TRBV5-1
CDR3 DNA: TGCGCCAGCAGCTTGGGACCGCCGGGACAGGGGAGTGCATCCTACGAGCAGTACTTC
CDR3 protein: CASSLGPPGQGSASYEQYF

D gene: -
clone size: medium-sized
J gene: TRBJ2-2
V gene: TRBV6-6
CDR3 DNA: TGTGCCAGCACCCAAGATTTTTTACCGGCCGGGGAGCTGTTTTTT
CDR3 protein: CASTQDFLPAGELFF

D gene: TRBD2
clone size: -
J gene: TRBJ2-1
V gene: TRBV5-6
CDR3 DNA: TGTGCCAGCAGCGACGCCGCAGCGGGGGGCTCTAAAAGGTTCTTC
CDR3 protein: CASSDAAAGGSKRFF

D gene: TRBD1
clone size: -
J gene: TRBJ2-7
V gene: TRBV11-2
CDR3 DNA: TGTGCCAGCAGGTCAACCACCGGGACAGGGGTGTTGGGGCCCTACGAGCAGTACTTC
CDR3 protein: CASRSTTGTGVLGPYEQYF

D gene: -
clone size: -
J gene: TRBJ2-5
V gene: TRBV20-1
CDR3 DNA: TGCAGTGCTAGAGCTCAAGAGACCCAGTACTTC
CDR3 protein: CSARAQETQYF

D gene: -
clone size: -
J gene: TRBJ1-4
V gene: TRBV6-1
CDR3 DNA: TGTGCCAGCAGGCCTAGGGGCATCACAGATGAAAAACTGTTTTTT
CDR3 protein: CASRPRGITDEKLFF

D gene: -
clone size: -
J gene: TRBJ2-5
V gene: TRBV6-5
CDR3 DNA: TGTGCCAGCAGTTACTCGGTACTAGGACAAGAGACCCAGTACTTC
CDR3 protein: CASSYSVLGQETQYF

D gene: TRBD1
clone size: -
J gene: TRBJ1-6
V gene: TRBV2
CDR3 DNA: TGTGCCAGCAGTGAAGCTGGGACAGGGAGGGAAGCGGTTTCACCCCTCCACTTT
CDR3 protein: CASSEAGTGREAVSPLHF

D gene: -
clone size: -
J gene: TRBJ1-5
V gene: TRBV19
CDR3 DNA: TGTGCCAGTAGTGGAGACGGGTCGAATCAGCCCCAGCATTTT
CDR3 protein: CASSGDGSNQPQHF

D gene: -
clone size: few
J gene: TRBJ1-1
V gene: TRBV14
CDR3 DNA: TGTGCCAGCAGCCTTCAATTGAACACTGAAGCTTTCTTT
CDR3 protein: CASSLQLNTEAFF

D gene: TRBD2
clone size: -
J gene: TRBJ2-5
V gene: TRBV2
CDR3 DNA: TGTGCCAGCAGGGGGACTAGCGGGGGGGCGGAGACCCAGTACTTC
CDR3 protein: CASRGTSGGAETQYF

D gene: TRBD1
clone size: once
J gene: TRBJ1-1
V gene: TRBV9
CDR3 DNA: TGTGCCAGCAGCGGGGACAGGACGACTGAAGCTTTCTTT
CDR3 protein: CASSGDRTTEAFF

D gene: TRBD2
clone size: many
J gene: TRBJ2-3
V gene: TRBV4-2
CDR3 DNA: TGTGCCAGCAGCCAAGAACTAGCGGGGGGCACAGATACGCAGTATTTT
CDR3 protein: CASSQELAGGTDTQYF

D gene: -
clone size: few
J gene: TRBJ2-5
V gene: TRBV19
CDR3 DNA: TGTGCCAGTAGTGCCCGGACTCTAACACAAGAGACCCAGTACTTC
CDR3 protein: CASSARTLTQETQYF

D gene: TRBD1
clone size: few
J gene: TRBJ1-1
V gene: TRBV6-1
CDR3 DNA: TGTGCCAGCAGTGAAACAGGGGGGGACACTGAAGCTTTCTTT
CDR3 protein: CASSETGGDTEAFF

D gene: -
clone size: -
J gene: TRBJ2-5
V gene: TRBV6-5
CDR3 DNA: TGTGCCAGCAACGCCCCAGGGGACCCAGAGACCCAGTACTTC
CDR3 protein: CASNAPGDPETQYF

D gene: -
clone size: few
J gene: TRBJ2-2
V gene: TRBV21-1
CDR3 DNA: TGTGCCAGGAACGACTGCGGGGAGCTGTTTTTT
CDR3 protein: CARNDCGELFF

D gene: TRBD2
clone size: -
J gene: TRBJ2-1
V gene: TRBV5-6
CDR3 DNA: TGTGCCAGCAGCTTTAGCGGGGGACCTTACAATGAGCAGTTCTTC
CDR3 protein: CASSFSGGPYNEQFF

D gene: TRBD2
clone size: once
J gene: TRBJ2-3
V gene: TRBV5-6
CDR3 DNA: TGTGCCAGCAGCTCTAGCGGGAGCACAGATACGCAGTATTTT
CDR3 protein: CASSSSGSTDTQYF

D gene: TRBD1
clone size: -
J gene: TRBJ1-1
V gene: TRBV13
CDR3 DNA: TGTGCCAGCAGGGGGACAGGGGAGTCCACTGAAGCTTTCTTT
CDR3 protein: CASRGTGESTEAFF